The next 18 T cell receptor beta chains were all read from a single sample in a study of blood T cells in healthy people across ages. The authors ran a second PCR of about 6 to 12 cycles using a sample-barcoded 5' primer and a J-beta primer mix. TCRdb reprocessed the 5' RACE reads via MiXCR and lists one record per CDR3 protein. Seen here are about a million distinct CDR3 sequences, roughly 50% observed once, and the top ten hold roughly 13%. Sequences were obtained from blood. The receptors originated from a man younger than 40 in good health.

The rearrangement joins TRBV24-1 to TRBJ2-1; D unresolved. V dropped 6 bases and J dropped 10 bases, with 9 bases sitting between them. In germline, CDR1 is KGHDR, CDR2 SFDVKD. This CDR3 is built from 11 residues. DNA of the CDR3: TGTGCCACCAGTTGGAACCGAGAGCAGTTCTTC. Translating gives CATSWNREQFF.

J is TRBJ2-1 and V is TRBV20-1; the match to TRBD2 covers 7 bases. The CDR3 contains 15 residues. V shed 2 bases, J shed 7 bases, and the junction held 11 bases outside the gene matches. Germline-derived CDR1 and CDR2 are DFQATT and SNEGSKA (reference sequence). The CDR3 DNA follows: TGCAGTGCTAGATGGGTTGGGCGGGAGCGTAATGAGCAGTTCTTC. Translating it yields CSARWVGRERNEQFF.

CDR3 sequence (DNA): TGTGCCAGCTCACCTCTCCCAGCGGATAGCACAGATACGCAGTATTTT. Its protein product is CASSPLPADSTDTQYF. The chain uses TRBV18 and TRBJ2-3; TRBD2 is a possible D gene (5 bases). The length of the CDR3 is 16 residues. V was shortened by 3 bases and J by 0 bases, with 13 bases between the two germline ends. The germline V gene encodes CDR1 KGHSH and CDR2 LQKENI.

This chain joins TRBV20-1 and TRBJ2-1; D remains ambiguous. The CDR3 is 11 amino acids. Germline loops: CDR1 DFQATT, CDR2 SNEGSKA (reference sequence). V lost 4 bases, J lost 9 bases, and 10 bases lay in between. The CDR3 bases are TGCAGTGCTATGGGTGGGTTTGAGCAGTTCTTC. Its protein product is CSAMGGFEQFF.

V and J are TRBV20-1 and TRBJ1-5; D possibly corresponds to TRBD1 (5 bases). This CDR3 region has 13 residues. V was clipped by 4 bases and J by 4 bases, with 11 bases between them. Germline V gene lookup returns CDR1 DFQATT and CDR2 SNEGSKA (reference sequence). CDR3 DNA sequence: TGCAGTGCTATCAAGGGACTAAATCAGCCCCAGCATTTT. Its translation is CSAIKGLNQPQHF.

The chain couples TRBV25-1 to TRBJ1-1, with 10 bases aligning to TRBD1. The CDR3 is made up of 15 amino acids. V lost 4 bases, J lost 0 bases, and 2 bases stayed unmatched. From germline, CDR1 is MGHDK and CDR2 SYGVNS. The CDR3 DNA reads as TGTGCCAGCAGTGGGACAGGGGGATTGAACACTGAAGCTTTCTTT. Residues: CASSGTGGLNTEAFF.

The J gene is TRBJ2-7, the V gene TRBV20-1; TRBD1 aligns across 7 bases. Germline trimming cut 4 bases from V and 2 bases from J; bases unmatched to any gene: 11. This CDR3 comprises 15 residues. Germline V gene data show CDR1 as DFQATT and CDR2 as SNEGSKA (reference sequence). The CDR3 here is CSATANRGLTYEQYF. The CDR3 DNA reads as TGCAGTGCTACCGCTAACAGGGGCTTAACCTACGAGCAGTACTTC.

A remark on this clonotype: Since a much larger clone is just one base distant, this may be a read error. The rearrangement uses TRBV7-2 and TRBJ2-5, with D possibly being TRBD1 (6 bases). The CDR3 is 14 residues long. V was pared by 4 bases and J by 1 base, with 10 bases between. Germline CDR1 and CDR2: SGHTA and FQGNSA. The CDR3 reads CTSSYGQFQETQYF. The CDR3 DNA is TGTACCAGCAGCTACGGACAGTTCCAAGAGACCCAGTACTTC.

This rearrangement joins TRBV20-1 to TRBJ1-2; no clear D gene. Germline V gene sequence: CDR1 DFQATT, CDR2 SNEGSKA (reference sequence). The V and J ends lost 3 bases and 0 bases respectively, with 11 bases between them. This CDR3 has 14 residues. CDR3 amino acids: CSASSPLANYGYTF. CDR3 coding DNA: TGCAGTGCTAGTTCTCCCTTAGCTAACTATGGCTACACCTTC.

In its sample, this clonotype was seen a few times. V gene TRBV28 combines with J gene TRBJ2-7; D gene unclear. Germline CDR1 reads MDHEN; CDR2 reads SYDVKM. V was trimmed by 3 bases and J by 5 bases, leaving 8 bases between them. The CDR3 runs 12 residues. DNA for the CDR3: TGTGCCAGCAGTTTTATAGGAAACGAGCAGTACTTC. Translation: CASSFIGNEQYF.

The chain has TRBV2 and TRBJ2-3; D possibly corresponds to TRBD2 (7 bases). Trimming shortened V by 10 bases and J by 4 bases, and 18 bases separated the two germline ends. Germline-derived CDR1 and CDR2 are SNHLY and FYNNEI. CDR3 length: 14 amino acids. The CDR3: CAIKGGGAADTQYF. DNA of the CDR3: TGTGCCATCAAGGGGGGAGGGGCGGCAGATACGCAGTATTTT.

This chain joins TRBV5-1 and TRBJ1-4, with 11 bases identical to TRBD1. The length of the CDR3 is 14 residues. Trimming removed 7 bases from V and 8 bases from J; junction bases left unmatched: 7. The germline gives CDR1 SGHRS, CDR2 YFSETQ. CDR3 region: CASQRTGGEEKLFF. DNA of the CDR3: TGCGCCAGCCAACGGACAGGGGGCGAGGAAAAACTGTTTTTT. The variable domain in full, completed from reference TRBV5-1 and TRBJ1-4, reads KAGVTQTPRYLIKTRGQQVTLSCSPISGHRSVSWYQQTPGQGLQFLFEYFSETQRNKGNFPGRFSGRQFSNSRSEMNVSTLELGDSALYLCASQRTGGEEKLFFGSGTQLSVL.

The rearrangement uses TRBV7-2 and TRBJ2-1; 8 nucleotides match TRBD1. The germline V gene encodes CDR1 SGHTA and CDR2 FQGNSA. With 3 bases clipped from V and 2 bases from J, the junction kept 3 bases outside the gene matches. The length of the CDR3 is 15 residues. CDR3 sequence (DNA): TGTGCCAGCAGCTTCCTACAGGGGGCCTACAATGAGCAGTTCTTC. Amino acid sequence: CASSFLQGAYNEQFF.

The chain uses TRBV5-1 and TRBJ2-7; 7 bases map to TRBD1. The V gene end was trimmed by 6 bases and the J gene end by 7 bases; junction bases not matched to a gene: 13. This CDR3 is built from 14 residues. CDR1 SGHRS and CDR2 YFSETQ come from the germline V gene. The CDR3 DNA reads TGCGCCAGCACCCTCGGACAGGTAACGAATGAGCAGTACTTC. Encoded protein: CASTLGQVTNEQYF.

The chain uses TRBV4-1 and TRBJ2-7, with 9 bases aligning to TRBD1. The CDR3 spans 14 residues. CDR1 is MGHRA, CDR2 YSYEKL, per germline. V lost 3 bases, J lost 4 bases, and 4 bases stayed unmatched. CDR3 sequence (DNA): TGCGCCAGCAGCCAGAACAGGGGGCTTTACGAGCAGTACTTC. Translation: CASSQNRGLYEQYF.

The rearrangement joins TRBV28 to TRBJ1-3; 7 bases align to TRBD1. The CDR3 extends over 15 amino acids. In germline, CDR1 is MDHEN, CDR2 SYDVKM. V lost 3 bases, J lost 3 bases, and 5 bases stayed unmatched. CDR3 sequence reads: CASSFPRGLGNTIYF. DNA of the CDR3: TGTGCCAGCAGTTTCCCTAGGGGGCTTGGAAACACCATATATTTT.

This clonotype was found a few times. The rearrangement joins TRBV4-2 to TRBJ1-3; weak D call: TRBD1 (5 bases). V was pared by 0 bases and J by 0 bases, with 15 bases between. Germline CDR1 and CDR2: LGHNA and YNFKEQ. This CDR3 has 18 residues. Here the CDR3 reads CASSQDSGTWSSGNTIYF. Here the CDR3 DNA reads TGTGCCAGCAGCCAAGATAGTGGGACCTGGAGCTCTGGAAACACCATATATTTT.

V usage is TRBV3-1 and J usage is TRBJ2-1; 9 bases are a match to TRBD2. The ends lost 1 base at V and 7 bases at J; junction bases unmatched: 5. The germline V gene has CDR1 LGHDT and CDR2 YNNKEL (reference sequence). CDR3 size: 15 residues. Written as DNA, the CDR3 is TGTGCCAGCAGCCAAGCTAGCGGGGCCTTGAATGAGCAGTTCTTC. It encodes CASSQASGALNEQFF.